This T cell receptor beta chain was profiled in a study of CD8+ T cells in alopecia areata. The study's findings and limits: Lesional tissue from the scalp (especially in alopecia totalis/universalis) showed higher clonality than normal scalp. During tofacitinib treatment, many expanded lesional clones remained in scalp and blood.

Reverse transcription of extracted RNA yielded cDNA, which provided the sequencing template. Sequencing was performed with immunoSEQ multiplex PCR; in TCRdb, only in-frame clones are kept and a portion is missing. Here the sample spans 150,000 to 200,000 clones, around three fifths being singletons. This clone was seen a few times. Its specificity is unknown. CDR3 length: 14 amino acids. Trimming removed 6 bases from V and 2 bases from J; junction bases left unmatched: 6. Germline V gene sequence: CDR1 MNHEY, CDR2 SVGAGI. Treatment specified: oral pan-JAK inhibitor, 5-10 mg twice daily. Sampling of alopecia areata patients yielded lesional scalp punch biopsies as well as peripheral blood.

The V gene is TRBV6-5, the J gene TRBJ2-7; TRBD1 matches 8 bases. The sample here was CD4+ T cells sorted from blood, taken at week 24, from a patient treated with tofacitinib. The receptor was derived from a human donor with alopecia areata. The CDR3 DNA sequence: TGTGCCAGCAGCATCGGACAGGGACCCTACGAGCAGTACTTC. Encoded protein: CASSIGQGPYEQYF.